A single sample is the source of the 24 T cell receptor beta chains below, sequenced in a study of cytomegalovirus exposure and HLA in healthy donors. The table came from immunoSEQ multiplex PCR; TCRdb's copy has only in-frame clones and leaves some out. The sample has roughly 80,000 clones; more than 75% are singletons. The specimen was PBMCs. The receptors derive from a man aged 30 to 45 in good health and CMV-seronegative.

The J gene is TRBJ2-3, the V gene TRBV11-2; no reliable D call. Germline loops: CDR1 SGHAT, CDR2 FQNNGV. The CDR3 is 13 residues long. Trimming pared 3 bases from V and 4 bases from J, leaving 8 bases between. Written as DNA, the CDR3 is TGTGCCAGCAGCTTCGGGTTCGCAGATACGCAGTATTTT. Translating it yields CASSFGFADTQYF. The entire variable domain, with the rest obtained from reference TRBV11-2 and TRBJ2-3, is as follows: EAGVAQSPRYKIIEKRQSVAFWCNPISGHATLYWYQQILGQGPKLLIQFQNNGVVDDSQLPKDRFSAERLKGVDSTLKIQPAKLEDSAVYLCASSFGFADTQYFGPGTRLTVL.

The chain is built from TRBV19 and TRBJ2-1, with 9 bases matching TRBD2. The CDR3 length is 17 residues. V gave up 0 bases and J gave up 5 bases; unmatched junction bases: 8. Germline lookup yields CDR1 LNHDA and CDR2 SQIVND (reference sequence). This CDR3 is CASSIEGSASGNNEQFF. The CDR3 DNA sequence: TGTGCCAGTAGTATAGAGGGTTCGGCTAGCGGGAACAATGAGCAGTTCTTC.

The V call is TRBV27, the J call TRBJ1-4; TRBD1 matches 10 bases. The CDR3 runs to 12 residues. The trim removed 2 bases at V and 13 bases at J, leaving 1 base unmatched. Germline assignment: CDR1 MNHEY and CDR2 SMNVEV (reference sequence). This chain's CDR3 is CASSLRDRGLFF. The CDR3 DNA reads TGTGCCAGCAGTTTAAGGGACAGGGGACTGTTTTTT.

V and J are TRBV2 and TRBJ2-7; no clear D. The CDR3 sequence is 12 residues long. V lost 2 bases, J lost 2 bases, and 4 bases lay in between. Germline CDR1 SNHLY, CDR2 FYNNEI. The CDR3 region is CASSESAYEQYF. The CDR3 coding sequence is TGTGCCAGCAGTGAATCGGCCTACGAGCAGTACTTC.

The rearrangement joins TRBV6-5 to TRBJ2-1; 7 bases match TRBD1. V trimming: 6 bases; J trimming: 7 bases; junction bases outside the gene matches: 9. CDR1 and CDR2 (germline): MNHEY, SVGAGI. This CDR3 is 14 amino acids long. CDR3 residues: CASRAGGALNEQFF. CDR3 nucleotide sequence: TGTGCCAGCAGGGCAGGGGGAGCCTTGAATGAGCAGTTCTTC.

This rearrangement joins TRBV6-1 to TRBJ1-4; TRBD1 agrees at 9 bases. Germline V lookup: CDR1 MNHNS, CDR2 SASEGT. The V segment lost 7 bases and the J segment 8 bases; nucleotides outside the gene matches: 8. CDR3 length equals 14 residues. CDR3 sequence (DNA): TGTGCCAGCATCAGGGACAGGGTATCCGAAAAACTGTTTTTT. This gives the protein CASIRDRVSEKLFF.

The chain couples TRBV7-2 to TRBJ2-7, with 10 bases aligning to TRBD1. The germline CDR1 and CDR2 sequences are SGHTA and FQGNSA. V was pared by 2 bases and J by 6 bases, with 10 bases of the junction left unmatched. This CDR3 comprises 16 residues. The CDR3 loop is CASSLWGGTGAGEQYF. As DNA, the CDR3 is TGTGCCAGCAGCTTATGGGGGGGGACAGGGGCAGGCGAGCAGTACTTC.

V usage is TRBV10-2 and J usage is TRBJ1-5, with D unresolved. The CDR3 is 14 residues long. Germline CDR1 and CDR2: WSHSY and SAAADI. V lost 7 bases to trimming and J lost 4 bases, with 14 bases between them. The CDR3 sequence: CASTRSGINQPQHF. CDR3 DNA sequence: TGCGCCAGCACCAGGTCCGGGATTAATCAGCCCCAGCATTTT.

The chain has TRBV6-6 and TRBJ2-7; 13 bases line up with TRBD2. CDR1 and CDR2 (germline): MNHNY, SVGAGI (reference sequence). The CDR3 runs 15 residues. V shed 7 bases, J shed 4 bases, and the junction held 7 bases outside the gene matches. As DNA, the CDR3 is TGTGCCAGCAAAAGACTAGCGGGAGGCGGATACGAGCAGTACTTC. It yields the protein CASKRLAGGGYEQYF.

The rearrangement uses TRBV5-1 and TRBJ1-4; D is unresolved. The CDR3 contains 14 residues. Trimming pared 2 bases from V and 4 bases from J, leaving 9 bases between. Per the germline V gene, CDR1 is SGHRS and CDR2 is YFSETQ. The CDR3 DNA reads TGCGCCAGCAGCTTCGGTCTTAGTAATGAAAAACTGTTTTTT. Its protein is CASSFGLSNEKLFF.

This chain uses TRBV13 with TRBJ2-3; no clear D gene. The V gene lost 0 bases and the J gene lost 0 bases, with 4 bases spanning the gap. Germline V gene sequence: CDR1 PRHDT, CDR2 FYEKMQ (reference sequence). The CDR3 extends over 14 amino acids. The CDR3 protein is CASSLGLSTDTQYF. The CDR3 DNA reads TGTGCCAGCAGCTTAGGTCTTAGCACAGATACGCAGTATTTT.

The chain links TRBV7-3 to TRBJ2-1, with 8 bases aligning to TRBD2. The CDR3 totals 15 residues. The V segment lost 5 bases and the J segment 7 bases; nucleotides outside the gene matches: 10. The V gene's germline CDR1 is SGHTA and CDR2 FQGTGA. DNA of the CDR3: TGTGCCAGCAGCCCAAGCGGGAGCTGGATAAATGAGCAGTTCTTC. It codes for CASSPSGSWINEQFF.

The V call is TRBV5-6, the J call TRBJ2-5; 9 bases map to TRBD1. This CDR3 contains 12 residues. Losses at the gene ends were 6 bases for V and 7 bases for J; bases not matched to a gene: 4. CDR1 and CDR2 from the germline V gene are SGHDT and YYEEEE. The DNA for the CDR3 is TGTGCCAGCAAACAGGGGGCAGGGACCCAGTACTTC. This encodes CASKQGAGTQYF.

The chain has TRBV9 and TRBJ2-1, with 8 bases aligning to TRBD1. CDR3 length equals 13 residues. Germline CDR1 SGDLS, CDR2 YYNGEE. Unmatched junction bases numbered 5, after V lost 4 bases and J lost 8 bases. CDR3 bases: TGTGCCAGCAGCCCGGACAGGGTGGATGAGCAGTTCTTC. Its translation: CASSPDRVDEQFF.

The J gene is TRBJ1-1, the V gene TRBV2; D remains unclear. The CDR3 covers 14 residues. In germline, CDR1 is SNHLY, CDR2 FYNNEI. Between the trimmed V and J ends, which lost 2 bases and 4 bases, there was a span of 11 bases. Here the CDR3 DNA reads TGTGCCAGCAGTGAAACTAGGATTACCACTGAAGCTTTCTTT. Amino acids: CASSETRITTEAFF.

This sequence joins TRBV7-2 and TRBJ1-1, with D possibly TRBD1 on 5 matching bases. Looked up from germline, CDR1 is SGHTA and CDR2 is FQGNSA. V was clipped by 6 bases and J by 5 bases, with 10 bases between them. The CDR3 length is 12 residues. In DNA form, the CDR3 reads TGTGCCAGCAGTTCTCGGGGGACTGAAGCTTTCTTT. Translated, it gives CASSSRGTEAFF. Looking up the rest from reference TRBV7-2 and TRBJ1-1 gives the full variable domain: GAGVSQSPSNKVTEKGKDVELRCDPISGHTALYWYRQSLGQGLEFLIYFQGNSAPDKSGLPSDRFSAERTGGSVSTLTIQRTQQEDSAVYLCASSSRGTEAFFGQGTRLTVV.

V usage is TRBV6-5 and J usage is TRBJ2-5; a possible D gene is TRBD2 (7 bases). Trimming cost V 8 bases and J 4 bases, with 17 bases left between them. This CDR3 is 14 amino acids long. From germline, CDR1 is MNHEY and CDR2 SVGAGI. The CDR3 region has the DNA TGTGCCAGCCGGGGGCCCTGGGGGGGAGAGACCCAGTACTTC. This gives the protein CASRGPWGGETQYF.

This chain uses TRBV11-3 with TRBJ2-5; TRBD2 might be the D (6 bases). Trimming shortened V by 2 bases and J by 1 base, and 11 bases separated the two germline ends. CDR3 length equals 15 residues. The germline V gene has CDR1 SGHNT and CDR2 YENEEA. CDR3 coding DNA: TGTGCCAGCAGCTTACGGGAGCAGGTCCAAGAGACCCAGTACTTC. Translating it yields CASSLREQVQETQYF.

The genes are TRBV6-1 and TRBJ1-5; the D is unclear. Trimming removed 3 bases from V and 2 bases from J, with 14 bases in between. Germline V gene data show CDR1 as MNHNS and CDR2 as SASEGT. CDR3 length: 16 amino acids. CDR3 coding DNA: TGTGCCAGCAGTGAGGCTGATGGGGAGGGCAATCAGCCCCAGCATTTT. It specifies CASSEADGEGNQPQHF.

The chain combines TRBV28 with TRBJ1-2, with D perhaps TRBD1 (5 bases). Trimming stripped 4 bases from V and 7 bases from J, with 10 bases between. Germline CDR1 and CDR2: MDHEN and SYDVKM. The CDR3 runs to 12 residues. In DNA, the CDR3 is TGTGCCAGCAGTTCCCAGGGTGCTGGCTACACCTTC. Protein: CASSSQGAGYTF.

This chain connects TRBV27 to TRBJ2-7; D is perhaps TRBD1 (6 bases). Germline V gives CDR1 MNHEY, CDR2 SMNVEV (reference sequence). V lost 4 bases to trimming and J lost 7 bases, with 11 bases between them. The CDR3 has 12 amino acids. CDR3 protein: CASSYRVGEQYF. The CDR3 coding sequence is TGTGCCAGCAGTTACAGGGTAGGGGAGCAGTACTTC.

The CDR3, as DNA: TGTGCCAGCAGCTTAGAGCGGGAGGGCCAAAATGAGCAGTTCTTC. Its translation is CASSLEREGQNEQFF. The V and J genes are TRBV11-3 and TRBJ2-1; TRBD2 agrees at 9 bases. CDR1 SGHNT and CDR2 YENEEA come from the germline V gene. V trimming: 0 bases; J trimming: 7 bases; junction bases outside the gene matches: 4. The CDR3 spans 15 residues.

The chain is built from TRBV7-2 and TRBJ1-3; weak D call: TRBD1 (6 bases). CDR1 and CDR2 from the germline V gene are SGHTA and FQGNSA. The V and J ends lost 4 bases and 4 bases respectively, with 17 bases between them. The CDR3 extends over 16 amino acids. The CDR3 DNA is TGTGCCAGCAGCTCTTCGTCTGGGGGCGGAGGAAACACCATATATTTT. It specifies CASSSSSGGGGNTIYF.

There are a few counts of this clone. V and J are TRBV5-1 and TRBJ2-7; 7 nucleotides align to TRBD2. The CDR3 contains 14 residues. The germline gives CDR1 SGHRS, CDR2 YFSETQ. V was clipped by 3 bases and J by 2 bases; unmatched bases: 5. CDR3 sequence (DNA): TGCGCCAGCAGCTCGAGCGGGGCACCCTACGAGCAGTACTTC. This sequence encodes CASSSSGAPYEQYF.